The 18 T cell receptor beta chains below all came from one sample that was sequenced in a study of CDR3 diversity in severe acne. TCRdb re-analysed the PCR reads in MiXCR, keeping a single row per CDR3 protein. Here the sample spans some 84,000 distinct CDR3 sequences, around 53% being singletons. Sequenced material: blood. The receptors here all came from a male donor in good health, without acne.

This chain connects TRBV12-3 or TRBV12-4 to TRBJ2-7, with TRBD2 matching 8 bases. After removal of 1 base from V and 3 bases from J, the junction contained 14 bases not matched to a gene. The CDR3 extends over 18 amino acids. CDR3 in amino acids: CASSLVPGTSSSGYEQYF. DNA for the CDR3: TGTGCCAGCAGTTTAGTACCGGGGACTAGTAGTAGTGGCTACGAGCAGTACTTC.

The DNA for the CDR3 is TGTGCCAGCAGCCCCATGGGGGACACTGAAGCTTTCTTT. Translation: CASSPMGDTEAFF. The V and J genes are TRBV5-5 and TRBJ1-1; weak D call: TRBD1 (5 bases). CDR1 is SGHKS, CDR2 YYEKEE, per germline (reference sequence). Deletions cut 4 bases from V and 3 bases from J, with 10 bases between. This CDR3 has 13 amino acids.

This clonotype was recorded many times. The genes are TRBV6-5 and TRBJ1-2, with D unclear. Germline V gene sequence: CDR1 MNHEY, CDR2 SVGAGI. V dropped 5 bases and J dropped 8 bases, with 9 bases sitting between them. The length of the CDR3 is 11 residues. In DNA, the CDR3 is TGTGCCAGCAGTGGGCTAGGGGGCTACACCTTC. Translating it yields CASSGLGGYTF.

This chain uses TRBV20-1 with TRBJ2-1; 7 bases agree with TRBD2. The CDR3 has 14 amino acids. Germline V gene data show CDR1 as DFQATT and CDR2 as SNEGSKA (reference sequence). The ends lost 6 bases at V and 0 bases at J; junction bases unmatched: 5. CDR3 loop: CSASGASSYNEQFF. DNA for the CDR3: TGCAGTGCCAGCGGGGCCAGCTCCTACAATGAGCAGTTCTTC.

This clonotype showed up just a few times. The chain carries TRBV6-1 and TRBJ2-7; D is unclear. Deletions cut 6 bases from V and 7 bases from J, with 13 bases between. Per germline, CDR1 MNHNS and CDR2 SASEGT. The CDR3 totals 12 residues. The CDR3 spells CASRANTGEQYF. In DNA, the CDR3 is TGTGCCAGCAGGGCAAACACCGGGGAGCAGTACTTC.

The chain employs TRBV2 and TRBJ1-3; D remains ambiguous. Germline V CDR1 and CDR2: SNHLY, FYNNEI. V gave up 7 bases and J gave up 0 bases, with 13 bases separating them. This CDR3 is built from 15 residues. The CDR3 reads CASTSDLPSGNTIYF. CDR3 sequence (DNA): TGTGCCAGCACGTCGGACCTACCCTCTGGAAACACCATATATTTT.

The sample holds many counts of this clonotype. J is TRBJ2-2 and V is TRBV2, with 11 bases matching TRBD2. The V segment lost 4 bases and the J segment 8 bases; nucleotides outside the gene matches: 6. The CDR3 loop spans 15 amino acids. Per germline, CDR1 SNHLY and CDR2 FYNNEI. The CDR3 is CASSVTSGSMGELFF. DNA for the CDR3: TGTGCCAGCAGTGTAACTAGCGGGAGTATGGGGGAGCTGTTTTTT.

This clonotype was picked up many times. The CDR3 reads CASRDFGYTF. The CDR3 DNA reads as TGTGCCAGCAGGGACTTTGGCTACACCTTC. The V and J genes are TRBV19 and TRBJ1-2; possible D gene TRBD1, 5 bases. CDR1 and CDR2 (germline): LNHDA, SQIVND (reference sequence). The CDR3 contains 10 residues. The V end was cut by 9 bases, the J end by 7 bases, with 9 bases between.

This clonotype appeared a single time. The V call is TRBV7-2, the J call TRBJ2-3; D remains unclear. V was trimmed by 5 bases and J by 11 bases, leaving 20 bases between them. Germline CDR1 is SGHTA and CDR2 is FQGNSA. The CDR3 spans 14 residues. The CDR3 sequence is CASSPRNGHNEQYF. Written as DNA, the CDR3 is TGTGCCAGCAGCCCCCGGAACGGCCACAATGAGCAGTATTTT.

This clonotype was detected once. The chain links TRBV7-9 to TRBJ1-1, with a weak D call TRBD1 (5 bases). V was clipped by 8 bases and J by 11 bases, with 15 bases between them. CDR3 length: 11 amino acids. The germline V gene has CDR1 SEHNR and CDR2 FQNEAQ (reference sequence). Written as DNA, the CDR3 is TGTGCCAGCCTCGTCGGGGCGAGTGCTTTCTTT. Translated, it gives CASLVGASAFF. Full variable domain (remainder filled in from reference TRBV7-9 and TRBJ1-1): DTGVSQNPRHKITKRGQNVTFRCDPISEHNRLYWYRQTLGQGPEFLTYFQNEAQLEKSRLLSDRFSAERPKGSFSTLEIQRTEQGDSAMYLCASLVGASAFFGQGTRLTVV.

The J gene is TRBJ2-7, the V gene TRBV9, with 9 bases aligning to TRBD1. V was clipped by 0 bases and J by 1 base; unmatched bases: 5. CDR1 and CDR2 from the germline V gene are SGDLS and YYNGEE. The CDR3 runs to 16 residues. The CDR3: CASSVGQGGGSYEQYF. DNA of the CDR3: TGTGCCAGCAGCGTAGGACAGGGGGGCGGGTCCTACGAGCAGTACTTC.

V usage is TRBV7-3 and J usage is TRBJ2-7; D tentatively reads TRBD1 or TRBD2 (5 bases each). The CDR3 has 19 residues. V lost 1 base to trimming and J lost 0 bases, with 22 bases between them. Germline V CDR1 and CDR2: SGHTA, FQGTGA. DNA of the CDR3: TGTGCCAGCAGCTTAAAAGGGACGGGGCAACGGTTCAGCTCCTACGAGCAGTACTTC. Translated: CASSLKGTGQRFSSYEQYF.

This clonotype counts as medium-sized. The chain links TRBV2 to TRBJ2-3, with D unresolved. The germline V gene encodes CDR1 SNHLY and CDR2 FYNNEI. V dropped 3 bases and J dropped 2 bases, with 6 bases sitting between them. There are 13 residues in the CDR3. The CDR3 region is CASSDESTDTQYF. The CDR3 DNA follows: TGTGCCAGCAGTGATGAATCCACAGATACGCAGTATTTT.

This clonotype is categorized as medium-sized. J is TRBJ1-5 and V is TRBV15; D unresolved. In germline, CDR1 is LNHNV, CDR2 YYDKDF (reference sequence). With 0 bases removed from V and 0 bases from J, the gap between germline ends came to 9 bases. The CDR3 sequence is 16 residues long. Here the CDR3 DNA reads TGTGCCACCAGCAGAGAGGGGTTCCTTAGCAATCAGCCCCAGCATTTT. This codes for CATSREGFLSNQPQHF.

The rearrangement links TRBV12-3 or TRBV12-4 to TRBJ1-2; TRBD1 is a possible D gene (5 bases). The CDR3 is 14 amino acids. With 8 bases removed from V and 3 bases from J, the gap between germline ends came to 16 bases. The CDR3 DNA sequence: TGTGCCAGCTCCCTTGCCAGGGCAGACTATGGCTACACCTTC. It codes for CASSLARADYGYTF.

This clonotype was observed a few times. This chain connects TRBV12-3 or TRBV12-4 to TRBJ2-5, with 8 bases aligning to TRBD1. With V trimmed by 2 bases and J by 5 bases, 1 base remained unmatched. The CDR3 loop spans 13 amino acids. CDR3 residues: CASSLRDRETQYF. For the CDR3, the DNA is TGTGCCAGCAGTTTACGGGACAGGGAGACCCAGTACTTC.

This clonotype was detected ten times or more. The chain has TRBV29-1 and TRBJ1-1; weak D call: TRBD1 (5 bases). V shed 0 bases and J shed 8 bases, with 13 bases lying between them. The CDR3 loop spans 13 amino acids. CDR1 is SQVTM and CDR2 is ANQGSEA in the germline V gene. The CDR3 DNA reads as TGCAGCGTTGAAGATTCGGGGACCTTGGAAGCTTTCTTT. It yields the protein CSVEDSGTLEAFF.

This clonotype was recorded at least ten times. The chain recombines TRBV24-1 with TRBJ2-2, with 7 bases that match TRBD1. V lost 9 bases to trimming and J lost 7 bases; unmatched junction nucleotides: 7. CDR1 is KGHDR, CDR2 SFDVKD, per germline. The CDR3 has 13 amino acids. The CDR3 reads CATHEGGIGELFF. CDR3 nucleotides: TGTGCCACCCACGAAGGGGGCATCGGGGAGCTGTTTTTT.